Following are 21 T cell receptor beta chains from one sample sequenced in a study of blood T cell repertoires in COVID-19. The table came from immunoSEQ multiplex PCR; TCRdb's copy has only in-frame clones and leaves some out. The sample carries about 170,000 clones, about 87% recorded once. Sequences were obtained from peripheral blood. All receptors derive from a man in his sixties with acute or convalescent COVID-19.

This clone was seen a single time. The gene calls are TRBV18 and TRBJ1-2; no reliable D call. With 3 bases removed from V and 8 bases from J, the gap between germline ends came to 13 bases. The CDR3 is made up of 13 amino acids. Germline V CDR1 and CDR2: KGHSH, LQKENI. DNA of the CDR3: TGTGCCAGCTCACCCGGAGACTTTTGGGGCTACACCTTC. This sequence encodes CASSPGDFWGYTF.

The chain uses TRBV5-1 and TRBJ2-3, with 10 bases matching TRBD2. The CDR3 runs to 17 residues. J lost 2 bases, V lost 0 bases, and 6 bases had no gene match. CDR1 is SGHRS and CDR2 is YFSETQ in the germline V gene. The CDR3: CASSLVTSGLNTDTQYF. CDR3 coding DNA: TGCGCCAGCAGCTTGGTGACTAGCGGGCTCAACACAGATACGCAGTATTTT.

The gene calls are TRBV29-1 and TRBJ1-6, with D tentatively TRBD1 (5 bases). Germline V lookup: CDR1 SQVTM, CDR2 ANQGSEA. Between the trimmed V and J ends, which lost 5 bases and 7 bases, there was a span of 12 bases. The CDR3 is made up of 13 amino acids. The CDR3: CSVKGVENSPLHF. CDR3 coding DNA: TGCAGCGTTAAAGGGGTGGAGAATTCACCCCTCCACTTT.

The chain combines TRBV10-1 with TRBJ2-3; the match to TRBD2 covers 11 bases. This CDR3 is built from 15 residues. Germline values: CDR1 WNHNN, CDR2 SYGVQD (reference sequence). V lost 5 bases to trimming and J lost 2 bases; unmatched junction nucleotides: 3. The CDR3 protein is CASSPGLADTDTQYF. The CDR3 DNA reads TGCGCCAGCAGTCCGGGACTAGCGGACACAGATACGCAGTATTTT.

Only one count was recorded for this clone. The rearrangement joins TRBV30 to TRBJ2-7; 8 bases match TRBD2. The ends lost 0 bases at V and 5 bases at J; junction bases unmatched: 9. Germline V gene data show CDR1 as GTSNPN and CDR2 as SVGIG (reference sequence). The CDR3 loop spans 15 amino acids. The CDR3 spells CAWSVSGTTGNEQYF. CDR3 coding DNA: TGTGCCTGGAGTGTTAGCGGGACCACCGGGAACGAGCAGTACTTC.

The chain combines TRBV4-3 with TRBJ2-3; 8 bases are a match to TRBD1. The V segment lost 4 bases and the J segment 2 bases; nucleotides outside the gene matches: 5. Germline CDR1 reads LGHNA; CDR2 reads YSLEER. The CDR3 runs to 15 residues. CDR3 residues: CASSPGGAYTDTQYF. The CDR3 bases are TGCGCCAGCAGCCCAGGGGGCGCGTACACAGATACGCAGTATTTT.

The J gene is TRBJ2-1, the V gene TRBV20-1, with a tentative D call TRBD2 (5 bases). Trimming cost V 3 bases and J 1 base, with 13 bases left between them. This CDR3 region has 15 residues. CDR1 and CDR2 from the germline V gene are DFQATT and SNEGSKA (reference sequence). The CDR3 region is CSASDAGSSYNEQFF. CDR3 in DNA: TGCAGTGCTAGTGACGCGGGTTCTTCCTACAATGAGCAGTTCTTC.

The CDR3 DNA sequence: TGCAGTGCTAGGGGCCAGGGGGGCCAGTACTTC. Its translation: CSARGQGGQYF. The chain carries TRBV20-1 and TRBJ2-5; possibly TRBD1 for D (7 bases). Germline lookup yields CDR1 DFQATT and CDR2 SNEGSKA (reference sequence). There are 11 residues in the CDR3. V lost 3 bases, J lost 10 bases, and 12 bases lay in between.

V is TRBV25-1 and J is TRBJ2-1, with 9 bases lining up with TRBD2. Trimming removed 4 bases from V and 5 bases from J; junction bases left unmatched: 3. The CDR3 spans 14 residues. The germline V gene encodes CDR1 MGHDK and CDR2 SYGVNS. The CDR3 is CASSVASGNNEQFF. The DNA of the CDR3 is TGTGCCAGCAGTGTAGCTAGCGGGAACAATGAGCAGTTCTTC.

In its sample, this clone was seen once. This CDR3 is CAWSAPGLAGREQYV. The CDR3 DNA sequence: TGTGCCTGGAGTGCACCGGGACTAGCGGGGAGGGAGCAGTACGTC. The genes are TRBV30 and TRBJ2-7; 13 bases line up with TRBD2. The junction had 7 bases not matched to a gene; V was cut back by 1 base and J by 7 bases. The CDR3 extends over 15 amino acids. Germline V CDR1 and CDR2: GTSNPN, SVGIG (reference sequence).

The chain couples TRBV5-6 to TRBJ1-1, with unresolved D. Germline values: CDR1 SGHDT, CDR2 YYEEEE. V was clipped by 0 bases and J by 1 base, with 13 bases between them. CDR3 length: 16 residues. As DNA, the CDR3 is TGTGCCAGCAGCTTGGGTAAGACATGGGCGAACACTGAAGCTTTCTTT. Its translation: CASSLGKTWANTEAFF.

The rearrangement uses TRBV11-2 and TRBJ2-1; D possibly corresponds to TRBD2 (6 bases). V was clipped by 6 bases and J by 10 bases, with 19 bases between them. CDR1 is SGHAT and CDR2 is FQNNGV in the germline V gene. CDR3 length: 14 residues. CDR3 in amino acids: CASREGLPTGEQFF. In DNA, the CDR3 is TGTGCCAGCAGAGAGGGACTTCCGACCGGAGAGCAGTTCTTC.

The chain carries TRBV29-1 and TRBJ1-3; 10 bases are shared with TRBD1. V shed 0 bases, J shed 2 bases, and the junction held 4 bases outside the gene matches. The length of the CDR3 is 16 residues. Germline CDR1 and CDR2: SQVTM and ANQGSEA. The CDR3 region is CSVEDTGTGAGNTIYF. CDR3 coding DNA: TGCAGCGTTGAAGACACCGGGACAGGGGCTGGAAACACCATATATTTT.

The CDR3 DNA reads as TGTGCCAGCAGCGTCAGGGTGGATACGCAGTATTTT. It encodes CASSVRVDTQYF. V is TRBV7-2 and J is TRBJ2-3, with a possible D match to TRBD1 (5 bases). The CDR3 loop spans 12 amino acids. V lost 5 bases and J 6 bases, leaving 9 bases between the germline ends. CDR1 and CDR2 (germline): SGHTA, FQGNSA.

This clone was found a few times. This sequence joins TRBV5-4 and TRBJ1-2; possibly TRBD1 for D (5 bases). Germline V gives CDR1 SGHNT, CDR2 YYREEE (reference sequence). V shed 2 bases and J shed 3 bases, with 14 bases lying between them. CDR3 length equals 15 residues. The CDR3 sequence is CASSFLDSPYYGYTF. CDR3 sequence (DNA): TGTGCCAGCAGCTTCCTCGACAGTCCCTACTATGGCTACACCTTC.

V usage is TRBV3-1 (or the pseudogene TRBV3-2) and J usage is TRBJ1-2, with TRBD1 as a possible D gene (6 bases). Trimming removed 4 bases from V and 4 bases from J, with 13 bases in between. CDR1 is LGHDT and CDR2 is YNNKEL in the germline V gene (reference sequence). The CDR3 consists of 14 residues. CDR3 loop: CASSPLTGIYGYTF. The CDR3 DNA follows: TGTGCCAGCAGCCCGCTGACAGGCATCTATGGCTACACCTTC.

This clone appeared a few times. The chain recombines TRBV6-5 with TRBJ2-5; 11 bases agree with TRBD2. V was clipped by 6 bases and J by 5 bases; unmatched bases: 2. CDR1 and CDR2 from the germline V gene are MNHEY and SVGAGI. The CDR3 runs to 13 residues. In nucleotides, the CDR3 is TGTGCCAGCAGAACTAGCGGGAGCGAGACCCAGTACTTC. This sequence encodes CASRTSGSETQYF.

The DNA of the CDR3 is TGTGCCAGCAGCAAAGCAGTTATAGGACTCTACAGCTCCTACGAGCAGTACGTC. Translation gives CASSKAVIGLYSSYEQYV. The chain has TRBV21-1 and TRBJ2-7; the table gives TRBD2 as D, unverified against the DNA. TRBV21-1 is deemed a pseudogene. The CDR3 runs to 18 residues.

V is TRBV5-1 and J is TRBJ2-7, with D unclear. The CDR3 loop spans 18 amino acids. Germline values: CDR1 SGHRS, CDR2 YFSETQ. Between the trimmed V and J ends, which lost 2 bases and 0 bases, there was a span of 21 bases. The CDR3 DNA is TGCGCCAGCAGCTTTAGGCCTCAGAGCGCCTCAAGCTCCTACGAGCAGTACTTC. Encoded protein: CASSFRPQSASSSYEQYF.

The table lists this clone with a count of one. The rearrangement joins TRBV9 to TRBJ2-3, with 7 bases matching TRBD1. The V and J ends lost 3 bases and 6 bases, in that order; junction bases with no gene match: 4. The CDR3 length is 13 residues. The germline gives CDR1 SGDLS, CDR2 YYNGEE. This chain's CDR3 is CASSEDRVDTQYF. DNA of the CDR3: TGTGCCAGCAGCGAAGACAGGGTCGATACGCAGTATTTT.

This sequence joins TRBV6-5 and TRBJ1-4; a weak D match, TRBD1 (5 bases). CDR1 MNHEY and CDR2 SVGAGI come from the germline V gene. V was shortened by 11 bases and J by 0 bases, with 13 bases between the two germline ends. The CDR3 is made up of 14 amino acids. CDR3 protein: CAGGGIATNEKLFF. The CDR3 nucleotides read TGTGCCGGGGGGGGAATTGCAACTAATGAAAAACTGTTTTTT.